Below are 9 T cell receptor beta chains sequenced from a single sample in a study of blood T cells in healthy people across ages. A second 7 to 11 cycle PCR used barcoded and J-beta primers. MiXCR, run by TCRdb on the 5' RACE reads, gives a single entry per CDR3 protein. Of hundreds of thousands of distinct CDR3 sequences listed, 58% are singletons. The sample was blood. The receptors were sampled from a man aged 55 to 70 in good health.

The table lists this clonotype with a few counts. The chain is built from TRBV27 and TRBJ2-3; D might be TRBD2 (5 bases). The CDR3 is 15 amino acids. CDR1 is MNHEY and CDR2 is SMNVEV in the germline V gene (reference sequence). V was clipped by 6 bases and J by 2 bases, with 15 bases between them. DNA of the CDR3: TGTGCCAGCAGCCGGAGGTTCCTCGTCACAGATACGCAGTATTTT. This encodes CASSRRFLVTDTQYF.

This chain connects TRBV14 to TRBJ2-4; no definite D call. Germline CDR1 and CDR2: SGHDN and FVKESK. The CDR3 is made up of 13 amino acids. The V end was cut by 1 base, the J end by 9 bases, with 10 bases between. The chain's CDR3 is CASSQGLQRIQYF. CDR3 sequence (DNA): TGTGCCAGCAGCCAAGGACTTCAGCGCATTCAGTACTTC. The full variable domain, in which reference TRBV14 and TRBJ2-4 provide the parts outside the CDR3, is EAGVTQFPSHSVIEKGQTVTLRCDPISGHDNLYWYRRVMGKEIKFLLHFVKESKQDESGMPNNRFLAERTGGTYSTLKVQPAELEDSGVYFCASSQGLQRIQYFGAGTRLSVL.

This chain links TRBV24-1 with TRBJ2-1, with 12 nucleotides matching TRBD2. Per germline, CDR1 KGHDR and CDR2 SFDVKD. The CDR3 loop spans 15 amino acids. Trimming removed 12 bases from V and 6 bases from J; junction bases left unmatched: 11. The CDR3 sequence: CAAGSSGGAGNEQFF. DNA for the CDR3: TGTGCCGCCGGGTCTAGCGGGGGGGCCGGCAATGAGCAGTTCTTC.

CDR3: CASSPTRSIQYF. As DNA, the CDR3 is TGTGCCAGTAGCCCTACCAGGAGCATTCAGTACTTC. The V and J genes are TRBV19 and TRBJ2-4; D unresolved. The V and J ends lost 6 bases and 9 bases respectively, with 12 bases between them. Germline CDR1 reads LNHDA; CDR2 reads SQIVND (reference sequence). CDR3 length equals 12 residues.

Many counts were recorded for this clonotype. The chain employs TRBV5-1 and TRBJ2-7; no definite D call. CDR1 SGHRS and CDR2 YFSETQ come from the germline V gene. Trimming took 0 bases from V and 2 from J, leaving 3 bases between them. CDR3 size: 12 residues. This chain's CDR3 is CASSLEAYEQYF. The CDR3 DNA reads TGCGCCAGCAGCTTGGAAGCCTACGAGCAGTACTTC.

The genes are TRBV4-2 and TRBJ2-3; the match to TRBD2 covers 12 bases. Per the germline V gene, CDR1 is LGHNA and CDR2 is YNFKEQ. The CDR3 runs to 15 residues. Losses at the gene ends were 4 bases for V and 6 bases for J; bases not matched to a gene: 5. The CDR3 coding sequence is TGTGCCAGCAGCCTCACTAGCGGGGGGCTGGATACGCAGTATTTT. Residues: CASSLTSGGLDTQYF.

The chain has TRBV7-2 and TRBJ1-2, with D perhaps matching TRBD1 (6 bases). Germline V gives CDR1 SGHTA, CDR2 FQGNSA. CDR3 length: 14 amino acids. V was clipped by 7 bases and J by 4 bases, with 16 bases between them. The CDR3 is CASNPVGAVYGYTF. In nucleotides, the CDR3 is TGTGCCAGCAACCCTGTGGGGGCTGTCTATGGCTACACCTTC.

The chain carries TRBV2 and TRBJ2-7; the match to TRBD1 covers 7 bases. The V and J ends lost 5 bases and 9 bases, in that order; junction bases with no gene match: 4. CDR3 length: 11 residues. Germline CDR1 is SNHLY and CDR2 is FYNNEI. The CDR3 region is CASSRTGGQYF. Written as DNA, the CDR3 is TGTGCCAGCAGTAGGACAGGCGGGCAGTACTTC.

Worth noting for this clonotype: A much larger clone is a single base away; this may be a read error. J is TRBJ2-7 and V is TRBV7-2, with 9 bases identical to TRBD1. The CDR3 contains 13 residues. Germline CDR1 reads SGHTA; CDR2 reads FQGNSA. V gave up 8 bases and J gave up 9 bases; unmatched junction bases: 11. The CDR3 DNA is TGTGCCAGCGGCTCCCGGGACAGGGTAGGGCAGTACTTC. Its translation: CASGSRDRVGQYF.